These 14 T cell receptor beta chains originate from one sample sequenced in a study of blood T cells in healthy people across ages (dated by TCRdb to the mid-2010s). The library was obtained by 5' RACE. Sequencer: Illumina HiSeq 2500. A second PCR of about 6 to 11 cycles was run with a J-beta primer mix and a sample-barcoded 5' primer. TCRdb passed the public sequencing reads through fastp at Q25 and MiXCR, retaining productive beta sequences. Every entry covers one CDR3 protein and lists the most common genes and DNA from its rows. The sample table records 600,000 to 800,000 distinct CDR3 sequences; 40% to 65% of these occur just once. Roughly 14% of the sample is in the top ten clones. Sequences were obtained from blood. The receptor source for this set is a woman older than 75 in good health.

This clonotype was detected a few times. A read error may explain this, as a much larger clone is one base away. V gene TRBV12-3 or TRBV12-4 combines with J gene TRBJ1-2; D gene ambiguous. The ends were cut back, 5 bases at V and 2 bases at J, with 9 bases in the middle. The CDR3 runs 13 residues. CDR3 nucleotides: TGTGCCAGCAGTGTGGGGAGAAACTATGGCTACACCTTC. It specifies CASSVGRNYGYTF.

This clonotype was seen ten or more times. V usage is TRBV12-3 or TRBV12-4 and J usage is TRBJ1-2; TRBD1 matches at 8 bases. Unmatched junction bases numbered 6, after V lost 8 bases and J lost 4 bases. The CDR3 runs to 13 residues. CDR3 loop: CASRIDRGYGYTF. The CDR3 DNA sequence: TGTGCCAGCCGCATCGACAGGGGCTATGGCTACACCTTC.

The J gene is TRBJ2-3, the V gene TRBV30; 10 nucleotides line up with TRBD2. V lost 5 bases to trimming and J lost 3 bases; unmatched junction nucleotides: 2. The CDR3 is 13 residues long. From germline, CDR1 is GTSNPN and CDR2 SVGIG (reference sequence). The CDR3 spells CAWGLAETDTQYF. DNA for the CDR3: TGTGCCTGGGGACTAGCGGAAACAGATACGCAGTATTTT.

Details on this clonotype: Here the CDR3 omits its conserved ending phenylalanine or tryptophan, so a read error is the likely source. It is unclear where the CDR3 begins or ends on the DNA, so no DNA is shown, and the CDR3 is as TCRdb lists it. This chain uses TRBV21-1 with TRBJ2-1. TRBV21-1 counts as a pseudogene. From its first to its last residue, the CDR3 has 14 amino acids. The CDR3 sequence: CASRRLIYGYTFGS.

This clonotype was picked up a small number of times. The CDR3 DNA is TGTGCCAGCAGTTTGGCAGGGGTTTCACCCCTCCACTTT. It specifies CASSLAGVSPLHF. V is TRBV12-3 or TRBV12-4 and J is TRBJ1-6; a weak D match, TRBD1 (6 bases). Between the trimmed V and J ends, which lost 3 bases and 9 bases, there was a span of 9 bases. The CDR3 runs 13 residues.

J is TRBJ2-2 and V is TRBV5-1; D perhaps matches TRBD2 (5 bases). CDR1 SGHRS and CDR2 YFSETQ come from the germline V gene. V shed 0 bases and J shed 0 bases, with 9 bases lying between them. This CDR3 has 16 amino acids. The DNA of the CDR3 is TGCGCCAGCAGCTTGGGCCGGGGATCGAACACCGGGGAGCTGTTTTTT. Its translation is CASSLGRGSNTGELFF.

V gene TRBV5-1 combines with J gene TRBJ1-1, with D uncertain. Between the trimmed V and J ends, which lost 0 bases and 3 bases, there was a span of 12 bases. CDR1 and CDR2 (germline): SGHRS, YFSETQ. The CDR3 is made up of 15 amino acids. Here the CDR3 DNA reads TGCGCCAGCAGCTTGGGGGCTCAGCCATACACTGAAGCTTTCTTT. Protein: CASSLGAQPYTEAFF.

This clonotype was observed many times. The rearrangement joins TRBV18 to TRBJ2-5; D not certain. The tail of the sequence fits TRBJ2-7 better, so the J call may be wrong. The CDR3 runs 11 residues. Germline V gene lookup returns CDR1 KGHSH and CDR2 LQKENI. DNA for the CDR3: TGTGCCAGCAGCCCTCGGGACGAGCAGTACTTC. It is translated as CASSPRDEQYF.

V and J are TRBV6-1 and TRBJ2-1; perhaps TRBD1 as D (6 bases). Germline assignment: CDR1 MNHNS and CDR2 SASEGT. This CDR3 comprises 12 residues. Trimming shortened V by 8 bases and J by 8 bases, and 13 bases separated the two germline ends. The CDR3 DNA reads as TGTGCCAGCGGGGGCGGAGGTCATGAGCAGTTCTTC. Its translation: CASGGGGHEQFF.

The CDR3 nucleotides are TGTGCCAGCAGCCAAGACAGTTATAGCAATCAGCCCCAGCATTTT. It codes for CASSQDSYSNQPQHF. V and J are TRBV7-8 and TRBJ1-5; D is possibly TRBD1 (5 bases). Germline CDR1 is SGHVS and CDR2 is FQNEAQ. The germline V and J ends were trimmed by 5 bases and 0 bases, with 11 bases remaining between them. This CDR3 has 15 amino acids.

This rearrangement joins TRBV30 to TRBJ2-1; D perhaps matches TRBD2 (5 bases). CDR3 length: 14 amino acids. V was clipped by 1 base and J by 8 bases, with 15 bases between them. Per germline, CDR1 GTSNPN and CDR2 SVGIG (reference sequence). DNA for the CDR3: TGTGCCTGGAGTGAAGGGCTCGAAGCGGATGAGCAGTTCTTC. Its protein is CAWSEGLEADEQFF.

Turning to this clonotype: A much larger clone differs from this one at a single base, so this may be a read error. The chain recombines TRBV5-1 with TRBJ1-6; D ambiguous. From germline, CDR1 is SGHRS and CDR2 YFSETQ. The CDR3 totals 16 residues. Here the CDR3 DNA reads TGCGCCAGCAGCTTGGGGATTGTGCGGGGAAATTCACCCCTCCAATTT. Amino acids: CASSLGIVRGNSPLQF.

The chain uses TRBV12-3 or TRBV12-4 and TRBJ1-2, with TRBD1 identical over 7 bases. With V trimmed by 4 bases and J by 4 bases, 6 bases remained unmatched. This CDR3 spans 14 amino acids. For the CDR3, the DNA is TGTGCCAGCAGTTCGGGACCAGGGGGCTATGGCTACACCTTC. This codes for CASSSGPGGYGYTF.

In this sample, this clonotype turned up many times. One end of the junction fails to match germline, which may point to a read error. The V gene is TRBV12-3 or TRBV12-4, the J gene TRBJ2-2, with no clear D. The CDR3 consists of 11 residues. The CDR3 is CASSKTGELFF. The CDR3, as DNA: TGCGCCAGCAGCAAAACCGGGGAGCTGTTTTTT.